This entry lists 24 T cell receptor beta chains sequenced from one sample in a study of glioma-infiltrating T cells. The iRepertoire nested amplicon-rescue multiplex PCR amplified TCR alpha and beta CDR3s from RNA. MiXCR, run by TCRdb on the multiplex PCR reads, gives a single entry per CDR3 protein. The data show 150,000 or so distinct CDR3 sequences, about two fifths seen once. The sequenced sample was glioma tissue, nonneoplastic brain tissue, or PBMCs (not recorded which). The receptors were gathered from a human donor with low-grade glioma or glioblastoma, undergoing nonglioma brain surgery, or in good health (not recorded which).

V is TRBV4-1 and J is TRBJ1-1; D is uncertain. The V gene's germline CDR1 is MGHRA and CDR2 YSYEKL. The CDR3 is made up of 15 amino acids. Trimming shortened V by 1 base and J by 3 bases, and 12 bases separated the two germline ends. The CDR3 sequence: CASSQAWQLHTEAFF. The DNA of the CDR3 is TGCGCCAGCAGCCAAGCTTGGCAGCTTCACACTGAAGCTTTCTTT.

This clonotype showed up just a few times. The CDR3 DNA reads as TGCAGTGCCGTGGACTGGAGCACAGATACGCAGTATTTT. It translates to CSAVDWSTDTQYF. J is TRBJ2-3 and V is TRBV20-1; tentative D call: TRBD2 (5 bases). The CDR3 sequence is 13 residues long. V gave up 6 bases and J gave up 0 bases, with 10 bases separating them. Looked up from germline, CDR1 is DFQATT and CDR2 is SNEGSKA (reference sequence).

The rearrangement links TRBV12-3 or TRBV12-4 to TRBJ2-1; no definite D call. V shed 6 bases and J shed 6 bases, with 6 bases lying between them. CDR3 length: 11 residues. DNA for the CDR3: TGTGCCAGCAGAGCGTTCAATGAGCAGTTCTTC. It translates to CASRAFNEQFF.

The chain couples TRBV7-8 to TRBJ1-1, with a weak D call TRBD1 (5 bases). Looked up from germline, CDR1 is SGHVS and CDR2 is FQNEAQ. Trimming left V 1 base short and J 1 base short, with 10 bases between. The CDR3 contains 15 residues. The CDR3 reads CASSLGGDRNTEAFF. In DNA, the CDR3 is TGTGCCAGCAGCTTAGGAGGGGATAGGAACACTGAAGCTTTCTTT.

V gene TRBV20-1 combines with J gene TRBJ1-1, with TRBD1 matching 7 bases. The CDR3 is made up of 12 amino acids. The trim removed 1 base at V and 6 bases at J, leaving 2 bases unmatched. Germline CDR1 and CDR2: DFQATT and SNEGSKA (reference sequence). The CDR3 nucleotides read TGCAGTGCTAGAGGGGACAGAGCTGAAGCTTTCTTT. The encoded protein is CSARGDRAEAFF.

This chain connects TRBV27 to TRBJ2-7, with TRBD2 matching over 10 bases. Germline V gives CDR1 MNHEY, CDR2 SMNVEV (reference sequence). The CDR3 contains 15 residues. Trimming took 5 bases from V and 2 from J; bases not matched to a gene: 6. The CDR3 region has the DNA TGTGCCAGCAGTCTCAAAGCGGGAGGGACCTACGAGCAGTACTTC. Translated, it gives CASSLKAGGTYEQYF.

The CDR3 loop is CASSSVSVPKETQYF. In nucleotides, the CDR3 is TGTGCCAGCAGTTCGGTATCGGTCCCTAAAGAGACCCAGTACTTC. The V gene is TRBV6-6, the J gene TRBJ2-5; D gene uncertain. Germline lookup yields CDR1 MNHNY and CDR2 SVGAGI (reference sequence). The V end lost 4 bases, the J end lost 3 bases, and 15 bases lay between the germline ends. The CDR3 is 15 amino acids.

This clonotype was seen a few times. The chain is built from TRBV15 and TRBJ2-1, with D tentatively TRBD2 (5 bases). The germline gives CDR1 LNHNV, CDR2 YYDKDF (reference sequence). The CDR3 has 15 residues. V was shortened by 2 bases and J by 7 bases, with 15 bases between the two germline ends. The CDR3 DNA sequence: TGTGCCACCAGCAGAAATCGGGGTCTCTGGAATGAGCAGTTCTTC. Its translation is CATSRNRGLWNEQFF.

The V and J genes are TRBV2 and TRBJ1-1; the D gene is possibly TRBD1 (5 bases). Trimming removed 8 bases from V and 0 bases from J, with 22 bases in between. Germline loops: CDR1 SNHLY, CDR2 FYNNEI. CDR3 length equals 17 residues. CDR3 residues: CASFGDQRRIMNTEAFF. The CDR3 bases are TGTGCCAGCTTTGGGGACCAACGACGGATTATGAACACTGAAGCTTTCTTT.

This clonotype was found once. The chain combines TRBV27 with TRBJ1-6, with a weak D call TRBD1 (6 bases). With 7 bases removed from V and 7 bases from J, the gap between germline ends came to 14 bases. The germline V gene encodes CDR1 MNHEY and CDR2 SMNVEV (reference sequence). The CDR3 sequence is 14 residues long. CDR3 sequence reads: CASTAGGRNSPLHF. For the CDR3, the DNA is TGTGCCAGCACCGCCGGGGGCAGAAATTCACCCCTCCACTTT.

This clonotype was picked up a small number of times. CDR3 sequence reads: CASSQDQGKETQYF. CDR3 coding DNA: TGTGCCAGCAGCCAAGACCAGGGAAAAGAGACCCAGTACTTC. This rearrangement joins TRBV4-2 to TRBJ2-5; D may be TRBD1 (5 bases). V lost 0 bases to trimming and J lost 3 bases, with 8 bases between them. The CDR3 is 14 amino acids. The germline CDR1 and CDR2 sequences are LGHNA and YNFKEQ.

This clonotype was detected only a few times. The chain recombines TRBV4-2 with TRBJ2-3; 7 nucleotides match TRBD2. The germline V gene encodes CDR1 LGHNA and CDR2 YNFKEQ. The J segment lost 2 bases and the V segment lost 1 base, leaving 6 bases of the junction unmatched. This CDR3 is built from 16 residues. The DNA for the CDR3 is TGTGCCAGCAGCCAAGCGGCTAGCGGATACACAGATACGCAGTATTTT. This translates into CASSQAASGYTDTQYF.

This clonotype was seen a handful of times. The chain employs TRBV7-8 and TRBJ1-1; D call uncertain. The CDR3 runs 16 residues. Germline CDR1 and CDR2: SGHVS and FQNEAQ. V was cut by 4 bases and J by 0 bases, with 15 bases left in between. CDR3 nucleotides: TGTGCCAGCAGCTCAGAGACGATGATGATGAACACTGAAGCTTTCTTT. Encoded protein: CASSSETMMMNTEAFF.

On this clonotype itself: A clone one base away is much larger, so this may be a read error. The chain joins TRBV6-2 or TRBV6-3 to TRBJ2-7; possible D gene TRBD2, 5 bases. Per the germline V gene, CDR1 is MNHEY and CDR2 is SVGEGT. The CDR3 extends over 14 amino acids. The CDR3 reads CASSNPGSSYEKYF. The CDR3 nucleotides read TGTGCCAGCAGCAATCCGGGGTCATCCTACGAGAAGTACTTC.

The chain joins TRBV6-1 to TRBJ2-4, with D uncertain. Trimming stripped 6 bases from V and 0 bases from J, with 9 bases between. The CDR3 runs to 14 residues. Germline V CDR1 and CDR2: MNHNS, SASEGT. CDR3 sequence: CASRRRLAKNIQYF. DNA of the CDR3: TGTGCCAGCAGACGTCGCCTAGCCAAAAACATTCAGTACTTC.

CDR3: CASSQGAGTTQYF. In nucleotides, the CDR3 is TGTGCCAGCAGCCAGGGGGCGGGCACAACGCAGTATTTT. The rearrangement joins TRBV7-9 to TRBJ2-3; 8 positions agree with TRBD1. The V segment lost 5 bases and the J segment 9 bases; nucleotides outside the gene matches: 7. The CDR3 loop spans 13 amino acids. Germline lookup yields CDR1 SEHNR and CDR2 FQNEAQ (reference sequence). Combining the CDR3 with reference TRBV7-9 and TRBJ2-3 gives the whole variable domain DTGVSQNPRHKITKRGQNVTFRCDPISEHNRLYWYRQTLGQGPEFLTYFQNEAQLEKSRLLSDRFSAERPKGSFSTLEIQRTEQGDSAMYLCASSQGAGTTQYFGPGTRLTVL.

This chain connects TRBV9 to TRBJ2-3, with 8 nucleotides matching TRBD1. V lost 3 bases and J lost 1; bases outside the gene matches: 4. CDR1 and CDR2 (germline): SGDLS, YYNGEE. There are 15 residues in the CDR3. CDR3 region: CASSAGDRRTDTQYF. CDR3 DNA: TGTGCCAGCAGCGCTGGGGACAGGCGCACAGATACGCAGTATTTT.

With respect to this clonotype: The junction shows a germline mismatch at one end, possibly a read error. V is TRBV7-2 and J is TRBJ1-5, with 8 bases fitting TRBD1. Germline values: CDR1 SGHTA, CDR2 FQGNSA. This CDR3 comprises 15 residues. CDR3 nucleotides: TGTGCCAGCAGCTTAGGGACAGGGAATCATCAGCGCCAGCATTTT. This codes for CASSLGTGNHQRQHF. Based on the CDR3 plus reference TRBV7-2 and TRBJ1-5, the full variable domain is GAGVSQSPSNKVTEKGKDVELRCDPISGHTALYWYRQSLGQGLEFLIYFQGNSAPDKSGLPSDRFSAERTGGSVSTLTIQRTQQEDSAVYLCASSLGTGNHQRQHFGDGTRLSIL.

The CDR3 DNA reads TGCGCCAGCAGCCAACCAGGGGCTAGCGGGGAGCAGTACTTC. Protein: CASSQPGASGEQYF. This chain joins TRBV4-1 and TRBJ2-7, with 8 bases fitting TRBD2. The CDR3 spans 14 residues. The J segment lost 7 bases and the V segment lost 2 bases, leaving 7 bases of the junction unmatched. The germline CDR1 and CDR2 sequences are MGHRA and YSYEKL.

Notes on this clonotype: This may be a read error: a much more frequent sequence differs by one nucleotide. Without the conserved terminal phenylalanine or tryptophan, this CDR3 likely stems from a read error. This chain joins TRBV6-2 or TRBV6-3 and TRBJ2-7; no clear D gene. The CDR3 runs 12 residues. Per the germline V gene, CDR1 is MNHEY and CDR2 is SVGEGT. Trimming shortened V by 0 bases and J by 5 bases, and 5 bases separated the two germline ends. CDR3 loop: CASSYSKHEQYL. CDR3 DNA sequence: TGTGCCAGCAGTTACTCGAAACACGAGCAGTACCTC.

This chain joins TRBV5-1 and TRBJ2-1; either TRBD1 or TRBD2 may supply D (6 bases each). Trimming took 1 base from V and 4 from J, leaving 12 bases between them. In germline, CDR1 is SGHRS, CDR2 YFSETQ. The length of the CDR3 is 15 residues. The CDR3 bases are TGCGCCAGCAGCTTGACGCTAGGGGGGTACAATGAGCAGTTCTTC. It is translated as CASSLTLGGYNEQFF. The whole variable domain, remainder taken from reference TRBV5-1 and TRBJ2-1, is KAGVTQTPRYLIKTRGQQVTLSCSPISGHRSVSWYQQTPGQGLQFLFEYFSETQRNKGNFPGRFSGRQFSNSRSEMNVSTLELGDSALYLCASSLTLGGYNEQFFGPGTRLTVL.

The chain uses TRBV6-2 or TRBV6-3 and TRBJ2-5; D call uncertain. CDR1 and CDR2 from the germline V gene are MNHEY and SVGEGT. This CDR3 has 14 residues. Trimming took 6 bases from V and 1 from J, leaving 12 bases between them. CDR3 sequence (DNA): TGTGCCAGCAGGCGCCGGACCTCCCAAGAGACCCAGTACTTC. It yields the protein CASRRRTSQETQYF.

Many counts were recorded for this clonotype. CDR3 loop: CASSYLSASGRVYANEQFF. The CDR3 DNA follows: TGTGCCAGCAGTTACCTCTCGGCTAGCGGGCGGGTTTACGCCAATGAGCAGTTCTTC. The chain uses TRBV6-2 or TRBV6-3 and TRBJ2-1; TRBD2 matches at 8 bases. CDR1 MNHEY and CDR2 SVGEGT come from the germline V gene. The CDR3 spans 19 residues. After removal of 2 bases from V and 6 bases from J, the junction contained 18 bases not matched to a gene.

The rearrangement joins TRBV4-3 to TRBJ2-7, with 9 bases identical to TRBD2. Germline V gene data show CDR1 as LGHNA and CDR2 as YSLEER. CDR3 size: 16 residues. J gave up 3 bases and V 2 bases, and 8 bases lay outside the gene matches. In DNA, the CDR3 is TGCGCCAGCAGCCAAATAGCGGGAGCCGGCTACTACGAGCAGTACTTC. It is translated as CASSQIAGAGYYEQYF.